This T cell receptor (beta chain) stems from a study of identical twins. Study conclusions and caveats: High-abundance cord blood beta clonotypes had fewer insertions; memory repertoires showed none.

Details on this clonotype: Its antigen remains unidentified.

Germline CDR1 is LGHNA and CDR2 is YSLEER. V dropped 3 bases and J dropped 3; count of bases not matched to a gene: 1. This CDR3 comprises 14 residues. Using its own MiXCR run on the 5' RACE reads, TCRdb lists one record per CDR3 protein. The sample yields about 470,000 distinct CDR3 sequences, roughly 26% seen once. These sequences were also reported in another study, on T cells expressing NK-cell markers. That source reports: Sorted CD3+CD56-NKG2C+, CD3+CD56+NKG2C- and CD3+CD56+NKG2C+ T cells were the source of the TCR beta repertoires.

This rearrangement joins TRBV4-3 to TRBJ2-2; 7 positions match TRBD2. Sequencing was performed on CD4+ T cells sorted from blood. This clonotype was obtained from a woman younger than 30 in good health. The CDR3 bases are TGCGCCAGCAGCCAGGGACTATACACCGGGGAGCTGTTTTTT. The encoded protein is CASSQGLYTGELFF.